This TCR beta chain comes out of a study of T cells after yellow fever vaccination. General study results and limits: Weaker in magnitude, the secondary response showed a faster peak on day 5 versus 15.

TCRdb re-derived calls from the 5' RACE reads in MiXCR, one entry per CDR3 protein. Of about 170,000 distinct CDR3 sequences detected, about 6% appear once; the ten largest clones hold roughly 3%. Germline V gene lookup returns CDR1 SQVTM and CDR2 ANQGSEA. V was pared by 3 bases and J by 5 bases, with 7 bases between. The CDR3 runs 11 residues. This clonotype turned up a few times. The antigen remains unidentified. This sequence originates from a man younger than 30 who received the YFV17D yellow fever vaccine. The sequences come from CD4+ T cells sorted from PBMCs, collected on the day of the first yellow fever vaccination. The rearrangement joins TRBV29-1 to TRBJ1-2, with D maybe TRBD1 (5 bases). CDR3 loop: CSVEGGYGYTF. CDR3 bases: TGCAGCGTTGAGGGGGGGTATGGCTACACCTTC.